These T cell receptor beta chains were read from a single sample in a study of T-cell memory formation after mild COVID-19. A single record per CDR3 protein comes from TCRdb applying MiXCR to the 5' RACE reads. This table has under 300,000 distinct CDR3 sequences, roughly a tenth appearing once. The sample consisted of PBMCs or a T cell subset sorted from them (not recorded which). All receptors come from a man younger than 35 who had mild COVID-19 (a few samples of this study predate the infection). Cell type and time point are not known. The CDR3 runs from the conserved cysteine through the conserved F or W. A D gene is named only where the DNA matches it firmly. For some rows the clone size is stated as once, few or many, or as a class when expanded; others skip it.

abundance	d_gene	v_gene	j_gene	CDR3nt	CDR3aa
.	TRBD1	TRBV7-9	TRBJ1-1	TGTGCCAGCAGCTCAACATCCGGGACAGCGATTATGAACACTGAAGCTTTCTTT	CASSSTSGTAIMNTEAFF
few	.	TRBV6-5	TRBJ1-1	TGTGCCAGCAGTACAGGGTTGAGGAGTGAAGCTTTCTTT	CASSTGLRSEAFF
many	.	TRBV5-6	TRBJ1-1	TGTGCCAGCAGCTTGGGGCCCCGGAGAGCGAACACTGAAGCTTTCTTT	CASSLGPRRANTEAFF
few	TRBD1	TRBV7-9	TRBJ1-1	TGTGCCAGCAGCCCTATTATACACAGGGGGGAGAGGACTGAAGCTTTCTTT	CASSPIIHRGERTEAFF
.	.	TRBV4-1	TRBJ2-2	TGCGCCAGCAGCCTACGGACACCCACGAACACCGGGGAGCTGTTTTTT	CASSLRTPTNTGELFF
.	.	TRBV12-3/TRBV12-4	TRBJ1-1	TGTGCCAGCAGTCCTGGGAAGCACACTGAAGCTTTCTTT	CASSPGKHTEAFF
.	TRBD1	TRBV7-2	TRBJ2-7	TGTGCCAGCAGCTTGGGACAGGCTCGCTACGAGCAGTACTTC	CASSLGQARYEQYF
few	TRBD1	TRBV7-9	TRBJ2-5	TGTGCCAGCAGCTCCCGGACAGGGGGCTACCAAGAGACCCAGTACTTC	CASSSRTGGYQETQYF
many	.	TRBV7-3	TRBJ2-3	TGTGCCAGCAGCCTCGAGGGTGGCACAGATACGCAGTATTTT	CASSLEGGTDTQYF
few	.	TRBV12-5	TRBJ2-7	TGTGCTAGTGGTTTGGTAGGTCAGATTTACTACGAGCAGTACTTC	CASGLVGQIYYEQYF
.	.	TRBV27	TRBJ1-1	TGTGCCAGCAGGAGGACAGCGAACACTGAAGCTTTCTTT	CASRRTANTEAFF
few	.	TRBV6-1	TRBJ1-4	TGTGCCAGCAGTGAAACCAGGGTGCATGAAAAACTGTTTTTT	CASSETRVHEKLFF
.	TRBD2	TRBV5-4	TRBJ2-3	TGTGCCAGCAGCTTGGCCGAGCGGGGGACAGATACGCAGTATTTT	CASSLAERGTDTQYF
few	.	TRBV2	TRBJ2-6	TGTGCCAGCACTTTCGTCAGGCTCTCTGGGGCCAACGTCCTGACTTTC	CASTFVRLSGANVLTF
few	TRBD1	TRBV7-2	TRBJ2-1	TGTGCCAGCAGGACGGACAGGGTGGTCAATGAGCAGTTCTTC	CASRTDRVVNEQFF
.	TRBD1	TRBV12-3/TRBV12-4	TRBJ2-7	TGTGCCAGCAGTTTTTCCCGGGACAGGGCCCTCTACGAGCAGTACTTC	CASSFSRDRALYEQYF
.	.	TRBV5-1	TRBJ1-2	TGCGCCAGCGGCACGACTAACTATGGCTACACCTTC	CASGTTNYGYTF
few	.	TRBV18	TRBJ2-7	TGTGCCAGCTCACTGAACCCTCAGGGGGGATCCTACGAGCAGTACTTC	CASSLNPQGGSYEQYF
.	.	TRBV19	TRBJ1-1	TGTGCCAGTACAGCAGGGTTCACTGAAGCTTTCTTT	CASTAGFTEAFF
few	TRBD2	TRBV7-3	TRBJ2-5	TGTGCCAGCAGCAGTAGCGGGAGGGAGACCCAGTACTTC	CASSSSGRETQYF
many	.	TRBV5-6	TRBJ2-3	TGTGCCAGCAGCTGGGTCATGGGCGGGGGCACAGATACGCAGTATTTT	CASSWVMGGGTDTQYF
few	.	TRBV28	TRBJ2-1	TGTGCCAGCAGTTTGTTCATCAATGAGCAGTTCTTC	CASSLFINEQFF
few	.	TRBV7-2	TRBJ1-2	TGTGCCAGCAGATCACCCGGGGAATATGGCTACACCTTC	CASRSPGEYGYTF
few	.	TRBV7-6	TRBJ2-2	TGTGCCAGCAGCTTCAGGGGTGGCGGCACCGGGGAGCTGTTTTTT	CASSFRGGGTGELFF
few	TRBD2	TRBV9	TRBJ2-2	TGTGCCCGGGGGGGCGGACAGACTACCGGGGAGCTGTTTTTT	CARGGGQTTGELFF
.	TRBD1	TRBV20-1	TRBJ2-3	TGCAGTGCTCCCCGACAGGGAGCCACAGATACGCAGTATTTT	CSAPRQGATDTQYF
.	TRBD2	TRBV10-3	TRBJ2-3	TGTGCCATCAGTGAGTCGACCACTAGCGGGCTCACAGATACGCAGTATTTT	CAISESTTSGLTDTQYF
.	.	TRBV5-1	TRBJ2-4	TGCGCCAGCAGCTTGGGGGCATCAGCCAAAAACATTCAGTACTTC	CASSLGASAKNIQYF
few	TRBD1	TRBV18	TRBJ2-7	TGTGCCAGCTCACCAAGCTCGGACAGGGTTGGATACGAGCAGTACTTC	CASSPSSDRVGYEQYF
.	TRBD1	TRBV9	TRBJ1-5	TGTGCCAGCAGCTGGACAGGAAACCTAAATCAGCCCCAGCATTTT	CASSWTGNLNQPQHF
few	.	TRBV6-5	TRBJ1-1	TGTGCCAGCTCCTACGGGGACACTGAAGCTTTCTTT	CASSYGDTEAFF
many	TRBD1	TRBV7-9	TRBJ1-1	TGTGCCAGCAGCTTAAGGGGGCCGAACACTGAAGCTTTCTTT	CASSLRGPNTEAFF
.	.	TRBV24-1	TRBJ2-3	TGTGCCACCAGTGATTTCAGGCGGGGAGCGGGCACAGATACGCAGTATTTT	CATSDFRRGAGTDTQYF
.	TRBD1	TRBV5-5	TRBJ1-5	TGTGCCAGCAGCCGGGACAGGGACAATCAGCCCCAGCATTTT	CASSRDRDNQPQHF
.	.	TRBV3-1	TRBJ1-2	TGTGCCAGCAGCCAAAGGGGTGGCTACACCTTC	CASSQRGGYTF
.	.	TRBV5-1	TRBJ2-3	TGCGCCAGCAGCTCGGGAGCTAGCACAGATACGCAGTATTTT	CASSSGASTDTQYF
few	TRBD1	TRBV20-1	TRBJ1-3	TGCAGTGCGCGGACAGGGGGCTACGGAAACACCATATATTTT	CSARTGGYGNTIYF
few	TRBD2	TRBV5-5	TRBJ2-7	TGTGCCAGCAGATCTACTAGCGGGGGGGCGGCCGAGCAGTACTTC	CASRSTSGGAAEQYF
.	TRBD2	TRBV4-3	TRBJ2-2	TGCGCCAGCAGCCGTGATAGCGGGGGGGCTACCGGGGAGCTGTTTTTT	CASSRDSGGATGELFF
few	.	TRBV2	TRBJ1-1	TGTGCCAGCAGTGAACGACAGGAAAACACTGAAGCTTTCTTT	CASSERQENTEAFF
.	.	TRBV19	TRBJ2-7	TGTGCCAGTAGCCTCGGGGGAGAGCTATCCTACGAGCAGTACTTC	CASSLGGELSYEQYF
few	.	TRBV6-5	TRBJ1-1	TGTGCCAGCAGTACGGAGGTGGAAGCTTTCTTT	CASSTEVEAFF
few	.	TRBV6-5	TRBJ1-1	TGTGCCAGCAGTTACCTACCGAGGTCGGGGACTGAAGCTTTCTTT	CASSYLPRSGTEAFF
once	.	TRBV6-6	TRBJ1-5	TGTGCCAGCATTGAGTCCGGGGTAGGGAATCAGCCCCAGCATTTT	CASIESGVGNQPQHF